A selection of T cell receptor beta chains follows, all from one sample in a study of T-cell memory formation after mild COVID-19. TCRdb called the 5' RACE reads again in MiXCR, with one record for every CDR3 protein. The sample yields tens of thousands of distinct CDR3 sequences, about 12% seen once. The sample was PBMCs or a T cell subset sorted from them (not recorded which). The receptors were sampled from a man between 18 and 29 years old who had mild COVID-19 (a few samples of this study predate the infection). Cell type and time point are not known. CDR3s leave out the opening cysteine and the closing phenylalanine or tryptophan.

j_gene: TRBJ1-5
v_gene: TRBV4-2
CDR3aa: ASSQVEASNQPQH

j_gene: TRBJ2-5
v_gene: TRBV20-1
CDR3aa: SATRLEGTETQY

j_gene: TRBJ2-3
v_gene: TRBV7-2
CDR3aa: ASSLFQTTSDTQY

j_gene: TRBJ2-1
v_gene: TRBV20-1
CDR3aa: SATDREPNEQF

j_gene: TRBJ2-7
v_gene: TRBV20-1
CDR3aa: SARGGLSYEQY

j_gene: TRBJ2-1
v_gene: TRBV4-3
CDR3aa: ASSQVVVWTESNEQF

j_gene: TRBJ2-3
v_gene: TRBV7-3
CDR3aa: ASSLGLADTQY

j_gene: TRBJ2-5
v_gene: TRBV11-2
CDR3aa: ASRTATETQY

j_gene: TRBJ2-1
v_gene: TRBV20-1
CDR3aa: SAFRQYNEQF

j_gene: TRBJ1-1
v_gene: TRBV5-1
CDR3aa: ASSLTRNTEAF

j_gene: TRBJ2-1
v_gene: TRBV7-9
CDR3aa: ASSPKGYLFINEQF

j_gene: TRBJ2-1
v_gene: TRBV7-9
CDR3aa: ASSPDRTPSYNEQF

j_gene: TRBJ2-2
v_gene: TRBV12-3/TRBV12-4
CDR3aa: ASGQANTGELF

j_gene: TRBJ1-2
v_gene: TRBV28
CDR3aa: ASSRAAPSGYT

j_gene: TRBJ2-7
v_gene: TRBV18
CDR3aa: ASSPSAYYEQY

j_gene: TRBJ1-2
v_gene: TRBV4-1
CDR3aa: ASSRPDAHYGYT

j_gene: TRBJ1-2
v_gene: TRBV5-5
CDR3aa: ASMGTDNYGYT

j_gene: TRBJ1-4
v_gene: TRBV5-5
CDR3aa: ASSLRSSNEKLF

j_gene: TRBJ1-1
v_gene: TRBV5-1
CDR3aa: ASSLGPEAGPAF

j_gene: TRBJ2-2
v_gene: TRBV4-1
CDR3aa: ASSHRTGDGGGELF

j_gene: TRBJ2-3
v_gene: TRBV7-3
CDR3aa: ASSSRGVRAHVFGTNTQY

j_gene: TRBJ2-7
v_gene: TRBV29-1
CDR3aa: SVKQTYEQY

j_gene: TRBJ2-1
v_gene: TRBV12-3/TRBV12-4
CDR3aa: ASSFGLAGGGDEQF

j_gene: TRBJ1-5
v_gene: TRBV6-2/TRBV6-3
CDR3aa: AAEAGRNQPQH

j_gene: TRBJ1-2
v_gene: TRBV4-2
CDR3aa: ASSQDRTDNYGYT

j_gene: TRBJ1-4
v_gene: TRBV6-6
CDR3aa: ASSQTAEKLF

j_gene: TRBJ1-4
v_gene: TRBV20-1
CDR3aa: SAGTGGDEKLF

j_gene: TRBJ2-3
v_gene: TRBV4-2
CDR3aa: ASSKDREATDTQY

j_gene: TRBJ2-7
v_gene: TRBV27
CDR3aa: ASRMQGAYEQY

j_gene: TRBJ2-5
v_gene: TRBV18
CDR3aa: ASSPPLSGAAETQY

j_gene: TRBJ2-5
v_gene: TRBV7-2
CDR3aa: ASSLQGGRETQY

j_gene: TRBJ1-6
v_gene: TRBV27
CDR3aa: ASSLSGPGSPLH

j_gene: TRBJ1-3
v_gene: TRBV6-5
CDR3aa: ASSSQGIGRSGNTIY

j_gene: TRBJ1-1
v_gene: TRBV20-1
CDR3aa: SARTDSSTF

j_gene: TRBJ1-2
v_gene: TRBV5-1
CDR3aa: ASSPRGGEGYGYT

j_gene: TRBJ1-5
v_gene: TRBV7-8
CDR3aa: ASSGRGDQPQH

j_gene: TRBJ2-5
v_gene: TRBV29-1
CDR3aa: SVEDPRVD

j_gene: TRBJ2-7
v_gene: TRBV4-3
CDR3aa: ASSYGANYEQY

j_gene: TRBJ1-1
v_gene: TRBV15
CDR3aa: ATSRVEVNTEAF

j_gene: TRBJ2-1
v_gene: TRBV7-2
CDR3aa: ASSSWRLAGGNEQF

j_gene: TRBJ2-2
v_gene: TRBV6-5
CDR3aa: ASSPRVRAGELF